This T cell receptor beta chain was observed in a study of blood T cell repertoires in COVID-19. Looked up from germline, CDR1 is SGHNT and CDR2 is YENEEA. Trimming removed 1 base from V and 1 base from J, with 4 bases in between. The CDR3 runs to 13 residues. The protocol was immunoSEQ multiplex PCR, while the TCRdb copy is restricted to in-frame clones and leaves out a portion. In the table there are tens of thousands of clones, roughly 85% of which are singletons. The source is a man aged 60 to 75 with acute or convalescent COVID-19. The chain is built from TRBV11-3 and TRBJ2-5, with D hard to call. Sequencing was done on a sample of peripheral blood. CDR3 loop: CASSLGAQETQYF. In nucleotides, the CDR3 is TGTGCCAGCAGCTTAGGGGCCCAAGAGACCCAGTACTTC.